This TCR beta chain was observed in a study of T-cell memory formation after mild COVID-19. V was clipped by 2 bases and J by 2 bases, with 11 bases between them. Germline CDR1 and CDR2: SGHRS and YFSETQ. This CDR3 comprises 15 residues. Constant-segment primers were used for 5'RACE, and the resulting TCR alpha and TCR beta cDNA libraries carried sample barcodes and UMIs. From the 5' RACE reads, TCRdb called clonotypes with MiXCR, one entry per CDR3 protein. Here the sample spans roughly 600,000 distinct CDR3 sequences, 18% being singletons. This clonotype was detected only a few times. The chain carries TRBV5-1 and TRBJ1-5, with a possible D match to TRBD1 (6 bases). The sample comprised PBMCs or a T cell subset sorted from them (not recorded which). The TCR comes from an adult woman who had mild COVID-19 (a few samples of this study predate the infection). Cell type and time point are not known. CDR3 region: CASSFGAGGNQPQHF. DNA for the CDR3: TGCGCCAGCAGCTTCGGAGCAGGGGGCAATCAGCCCCAGCATTTT.